The 17 T cell receptor beta chains below come from one sample, sequenced in a study of naive and memory T cell subsets. The SP2 primer and nested alpha and beta constant region primers amplified ligated cDNA in four rounds. TCRdb analysed the UMI-ligation and nested PCR reads with MiXCR anew, one entry per CDR3 protein. The repertoire includes 20,000 to 25,000 distinct CDR3 sequences, roughly 6% of them detected once, and 6.2% sits in the top ten. The treatment is: skin biopsy from PPD injection site in Mantoux-positive individual. TCR cDNA received a 3' ligated oligonucleotide that carried a UMI. Sample: skin, taken from a tuberculin skin test site. All receptors derive from an adult in good health.

Ten or more counts support this clonotype. This rearrangement joins TRBV12-3 or TRBV12-4 to TRBJ1-5; TRBD1 aligns across 9 bases. This CDR3 is 16 amino acids long. The junction had 4 bases not matched to a gene; V was cut back by 4 bases and J by 0 bases. The CDR3: CASSSWTGVSNQPQHF. The CDR3 bases are TGTGCCAGCAGTTCTTGGACAGGGGTTAGCAATCAGCCCCAGCATTTT.

Details on this clonotype: This could be a read error, since a much larger clone is one nucleotide away. This chain links TRBV14 with TRBJ1-1, with 7 bases that match TRBD1. The germline gives CDR1 SGHDN, CDR2 FVKESK. This CDR3 is built from 15 residues. CDR3 nucleotide sequence: TGTGCCAGCAGCCAAGATTCGAGGGGGCTGAGGGGAGCTCTCTTT. Its protein is CASSQDSRGLRGALF.

This clonotype has at least ten counts. V and J are TRBV20-1 and TRBJ2-3; 7 nucleotides match TRBD2. The germline CDR1 and CDR2 sequences are DFQATT and SNEGSKA (reference sequence). The CDR3 is 13 residues long. J lost 2 bases, V lost 7 bases, and 6 bases had no gene match. CDR3 coding DNA: TGCAGTGGCTCTAGCGGACCCACAGATACGCAGTATTTT. Amino acids: CSGSSGPTDTQYF.

Many counts were recorded for this clonotype. V and J are TRBV7-2 and TRBJ2-7, with TRBD1 as a possible D gene (5 bases). The V and J ends lost 5 bases and 3 bases respectively, with 11 bases between them. Germline-derived CDR1 and CDR2 are SGHTA and FQGNSA. The CDR3 runs to 13 residues. CDR3 loop: CASSQDSYYEQYF. CDR3 bases: TGTGCCAGCAGCCAAGACAGCTACTACGAGCAGTACTTC.

This clonotype was seen repeatedly, ten times or more. In DNA, the CDR3 is TGCGCCAGCAGCTTGGGATCGGGGCTTAATGAAAAACTGTTTTTT. Protein: CASSLGSGLNEKLFF. The chain uses TRBV5-1 and TRBJ1-4; tentatively, D is TRBD1 (5 bases). CDR3 length: 15 amino acids. CDR1 SGHRS and CDR2 YFSETQ come from the germline V gene. Between the trimmed V and J ends, which lost 0 bases and 4 bases, there was a span of 10 bases.

This clonotype was recorded a few times. The chain recombines TRBV9 with TRBJ1-5; possibly TRBD1 for D (6 bases). Germline CDR1 SGDLS, CDR2 YYNGEE. The CDR3 contains 15 residues. V was cut by 0 bases and J by 4 bases, with 11 bases left in between. In DNA form, the CDR3 reads TGTGCCAGCAGCGTAGGAGGAGGGGGTAATCAGCCCCAGCATTTT. This codes for CASSVGGGGNQPQHF.

This CDR3 reads CSARGTLLPRTYNEQFF. In DNA form, the CDR3 reads TGCAGTGCTAGAGGTACCCTCTTACCGCGTACCTACAATGAGCAGTTCTTC. The rearrangement joins TRBV20-1 to TRBJ2-1; D remains unclear. CDR1 is DFQATT and CDR2 is SNEGSKA in the germline V gene (reference sequence). The CDR3 is made up of 17 amino acids. V shed 1 base and J shed 2 bases, with 18 bases lying between them.

V gene TRBV18 combines with J gene TRBJ2-1, with 9 bases aligning to TRBD2. Germline loops: CDR1 KGHSH, CDR2 LQKENI. Trimming removed 8 bases from V and 3 bases from J; junction bases left unmatched: 17. The CDR3 contains 18 residues. CDR3: CASPGRGGRVYNYNEQFF. In nucleotides, the CDR3 is TGTGCCAGCCCAGGGCGCGGCGGGAGGGTTTATAACTACAATGAGCAGTTCTTC.

This clonotype was counted ten times or more. This rearrangement joins TRBV6-5 to TRBJ1-2; D gene uncertain. Looked up from germline, CDR1 is MNHEY and CDR2 is SVGAGI. The CDR3 length is 13 residues. V lost 5 bases to trimming and J lost 8 bases, with 15 bases between them. Written as DNA, the CDR3 is TGTGCCAGCAGTCCGCGGCAGGTGGGCGGCTACACCTTC. Its protein product is CASSPRQVGGYTF.

The chain uses TRBV5-8 and TRBJ2-1; 9 nucleotides align to TRBD2. The CDR3 totals 16 residues. The V segment lost 2 bases and the J segment 0 bases; nucleotides outside the gene matches: 3. The V gene's germline CDR1 is SGHTS and CDR2 YDEGEE. CDR3 residues: CASSFSSGSSYNEQFF. As DNA, the CDR3 is TGTGCCAGCAGCTTTAGTAGCGGGAGCTCCTACAATGAGCAGTTCTTC.

The table lists this clonotype with many counts. This sequence joins TRBV6-4 and TRBJ2-6, with D unresolved. The CDR3 has 15 residues. V was cut by 4 bases and J by 0 bases, with 7 bases left in between. The germline CDR1 and CDR2 sequences are MRHNA and SNTAGT. CDR3 in amino acids: CASSAGNSGANVLTF. The DNA of the CDR3 is TGTGCCAGCAGTGCCGGCAACTCTGGGGCCAACGTCCTGACTTTC.

This clonotype was detected ten times or more. One end of the junction does not line up with germline, which may come from a read error. The chain employs TRBV4-1 and TRBJ2-7; no clear D. The CDR3 consists of 13 residues. Germline CDR1 reads MGHRA; CDR2 reads YSYEKL. The CDR3 here is CASSQGAIYEQYF. The CDR3, as DNA: TGCGCCAGCAGTCAAGGTGCCATCTACGAGCAGTACTTC.

The V gene is TRBV18, the J gene TRBJ2-5; no firm D call. The CDR3 is 14 residues long. CDR1 is KGHSH and CDR2 is LQKENI in the germline V gene. V lost 3 bases, J lost 5 bases, and 13 bases lay in between. The CDR3 loop is CASSPVGSQETQYF. The CDR3 DNA sequence: TGTGCCAGCTCACCTGTAGGATCCCAGGAGACCCAGTACTTC.

This clonotype was observed at least ten times. The J gene is TRBJ2-7, the V gene TRBV6-6, with 11 bases identical to TRBD1. V dropped 2 bases and J dropped 4; count of bases not matched to a gene: 4. The CDR3 consists of 15 residues. The germline CDR1 and CDR2 sequences are MNHNY and SVGAGI (reference sequence). CDR3 sequence: CASSYPGTGGYEQYF. CDR3 nucleotide sequence: TGTGCCAGCAGTTACCCCGGGACAGGGGGTTACGAGCAGTACTTC.

The chain recombines TRBV6-5 with TRBJ2-1; 14 bases agree with TRBD2. CDR1 and CDR2 (germline): MNHEY, SVGAGI. J was trimmed by 9 bases and V by 6 bases; bases with no gene match: 7. The CDR3 has 15 amino acids. CDR3 amino acids: CASSPGLAGGSEQFF. CDR3 in DNA: TGTGCCAGCAGCCCCGGACTAGCGGGAGGTAGTGAGCAGTTCTTC.

In this sample, this clonotype turned up many times. V usage is TRBV21-1 and J usage is TRBJ1-4. TRBV21-1 is termed a pseudogene. There are 15 residues in the CDR3. As DNA, the CDR3 is TGTGCCAGCAGCAATGTGGTGGATTCAGATGAAAAACTGTTTTTT. Its protein is CASSNVVDSDEKLFF.

This clonotype was detected only a few times. The chain couples TRBV7-8 to TRBJ2-3; D perhaps matches TRBD1 (6 bases). Trimming removed 1 base at V and 5 bases at J, with 13 bases between. The CDR3 runs to 15 residues. CDR1 and CDR2 (germline): SGHVS, FQNEAQ. The CDR3 region is CASSLGGQSRDTQYF. In nucleotides, the CDR3 is TGTGCCAGCAGCTTAGGGGGGCAGAGTCGAGATACGCAGTATTTT.